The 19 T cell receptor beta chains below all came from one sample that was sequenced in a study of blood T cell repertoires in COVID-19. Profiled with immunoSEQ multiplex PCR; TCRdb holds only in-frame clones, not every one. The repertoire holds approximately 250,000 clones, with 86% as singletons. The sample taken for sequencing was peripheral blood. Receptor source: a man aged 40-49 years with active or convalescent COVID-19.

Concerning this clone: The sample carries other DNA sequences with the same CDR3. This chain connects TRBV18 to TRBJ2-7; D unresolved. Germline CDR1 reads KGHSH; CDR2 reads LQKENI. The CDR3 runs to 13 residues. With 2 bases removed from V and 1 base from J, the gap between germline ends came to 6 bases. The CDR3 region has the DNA TGTGCCAGCTCACCATCCTCGTCCTACGAGCAGTACTTC. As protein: CASSPSSSYEQYF.

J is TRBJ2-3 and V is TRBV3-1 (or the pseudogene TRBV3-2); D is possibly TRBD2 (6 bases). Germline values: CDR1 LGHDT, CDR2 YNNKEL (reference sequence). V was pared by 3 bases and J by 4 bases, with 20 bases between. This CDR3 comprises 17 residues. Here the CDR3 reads CASSHRRDGISADTQYF. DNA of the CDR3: TGTGCCAGCAGCCATCGGCGGGACGGAATATCGGCAGATACGCAGTATTTT.

CDR3 nucleotides: TGTGCCAGTCGGACATTCACTAATGAAAAACTGTTTTTT. It is translated as CASRTFTNEKLFF. J is TRBJ1-4 and V is TRBV19; D is perhaps TRBD1 (5 bases). CDR1 LNHDA and CDR2 SQIVND come from the germline V gene (reference sequence). V was clipped by 8 bases and J by 2 bases, with 9 bases between them. The CDR3 is 13 amino acids.

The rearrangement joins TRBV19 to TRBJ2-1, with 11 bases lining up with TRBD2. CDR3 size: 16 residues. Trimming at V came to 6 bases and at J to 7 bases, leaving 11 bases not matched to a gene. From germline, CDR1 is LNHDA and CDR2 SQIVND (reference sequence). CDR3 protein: CASSLEGASGGNEQFF. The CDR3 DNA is TGTGCCAGTAGCCTCGAGGGGGCTAGCGGGGGGAATGAGCAGTTCTTC.

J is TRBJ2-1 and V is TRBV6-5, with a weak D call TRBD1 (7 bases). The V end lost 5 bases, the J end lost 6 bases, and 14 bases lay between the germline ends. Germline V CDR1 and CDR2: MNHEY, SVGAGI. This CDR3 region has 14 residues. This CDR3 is CASSPQGGFNEQFF. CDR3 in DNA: TGTGCCAGCAGTCCTCAGGGGGGTTTCAATGAGCAGTTCTTC.

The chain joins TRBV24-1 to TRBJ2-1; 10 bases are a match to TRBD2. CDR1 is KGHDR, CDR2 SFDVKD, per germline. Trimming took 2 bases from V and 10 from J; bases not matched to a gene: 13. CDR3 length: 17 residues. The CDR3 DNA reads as TGTGCCACCAGTGATTCCCAAGCGGGAGGGCCGGGCTCGGAGCAGTTCTTC. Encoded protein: CATSDSQAGGPGSEQFF.

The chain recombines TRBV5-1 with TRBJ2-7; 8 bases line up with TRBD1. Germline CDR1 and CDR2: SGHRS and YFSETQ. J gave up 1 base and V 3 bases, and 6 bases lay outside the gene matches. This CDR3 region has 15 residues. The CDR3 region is CASSSTGTGSYEQYF. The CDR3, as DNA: TGCGCCAGCAGCTCGACAGGGACAGGATCCTACGAGCAGTACTTC.

CDR3 loop: CASGLSDTQYF. The CDR3 DNA reads as TGCGCCAGCGGCCTCTCAGATACGCAGTATTTT. The chain links TRBV5-1 to TRBJ2-3; unclear D gene. Germline loops: CDR1 SGHRS, CDR2 YFSETQ. Trimming took off 7 bases at V and 4 bases at J, with 7 bases between the two ends. The CDR3 spans 11 residues.

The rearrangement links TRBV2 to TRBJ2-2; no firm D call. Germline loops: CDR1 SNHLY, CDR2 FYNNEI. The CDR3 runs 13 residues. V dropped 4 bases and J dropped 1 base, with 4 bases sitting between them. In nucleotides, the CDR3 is TGTGCCAGCAGTGCACAGAACACCGGGGAGCTGTTTTTT. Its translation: CASSAQNTGELFF.

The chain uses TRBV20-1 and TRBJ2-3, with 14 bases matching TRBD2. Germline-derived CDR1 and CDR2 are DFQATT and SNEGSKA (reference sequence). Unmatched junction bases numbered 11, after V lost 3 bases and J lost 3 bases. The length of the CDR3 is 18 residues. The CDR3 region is CSASGLTSGGARTDTQYF. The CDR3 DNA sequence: TGCAGTGCTAGTGGATTGACTAGCGGGGGGGCCAGGACAGATACGCAGTATTTT.

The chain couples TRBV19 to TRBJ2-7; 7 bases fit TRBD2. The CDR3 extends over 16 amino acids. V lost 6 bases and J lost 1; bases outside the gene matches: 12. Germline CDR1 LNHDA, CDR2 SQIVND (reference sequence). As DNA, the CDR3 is TGTGCCAGTAGCCGGTTGGGGGGGACGATTTCCTACGAGCAGTACTTC. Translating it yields CASSRLGGTISYEQYF.

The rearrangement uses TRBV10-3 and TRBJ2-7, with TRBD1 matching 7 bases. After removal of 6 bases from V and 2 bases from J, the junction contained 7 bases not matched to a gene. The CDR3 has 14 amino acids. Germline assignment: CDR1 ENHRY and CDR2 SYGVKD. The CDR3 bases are TGTGCCATCAGCCGGGACAGTGGAACCTACGAGCAGTACTTC. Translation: CAISRDSGTYEQYF.

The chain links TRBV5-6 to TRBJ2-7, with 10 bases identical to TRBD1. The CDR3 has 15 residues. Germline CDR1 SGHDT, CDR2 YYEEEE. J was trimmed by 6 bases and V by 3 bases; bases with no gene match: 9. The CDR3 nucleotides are TGTGCCAGCAGCTCGGGACTCGGGACAGGGGTCGAGCAGTACTTC. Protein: CASSSGLGTGVEQYF.

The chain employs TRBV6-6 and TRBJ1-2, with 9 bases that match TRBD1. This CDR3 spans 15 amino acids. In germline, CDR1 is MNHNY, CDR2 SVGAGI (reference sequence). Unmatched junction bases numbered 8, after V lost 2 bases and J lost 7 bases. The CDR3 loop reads CASSYAPGQGVGYTF. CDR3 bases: TGTGCCAGCAGTTACGCCCCGGGACAGGGAGTTGGCTACACCTTC.

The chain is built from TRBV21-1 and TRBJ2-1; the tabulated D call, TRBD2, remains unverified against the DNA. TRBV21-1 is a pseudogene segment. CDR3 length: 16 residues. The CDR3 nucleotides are TGTGCCAGCAGCAAAGTCGGGGTACTCAACCTCAATGAGCAGTTCTTC. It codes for CASSKVGVLNLNEQFF.

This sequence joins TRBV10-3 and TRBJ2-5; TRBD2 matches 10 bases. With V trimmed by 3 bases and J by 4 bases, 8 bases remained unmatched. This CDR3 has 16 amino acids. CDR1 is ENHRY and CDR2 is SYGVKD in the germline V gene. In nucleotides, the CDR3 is TGTGCCATCAGTGACTCCCCTAGCGGGGGAGGAGAGACCCAGTACTTC. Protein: CAISDSPSGGGETQYF.

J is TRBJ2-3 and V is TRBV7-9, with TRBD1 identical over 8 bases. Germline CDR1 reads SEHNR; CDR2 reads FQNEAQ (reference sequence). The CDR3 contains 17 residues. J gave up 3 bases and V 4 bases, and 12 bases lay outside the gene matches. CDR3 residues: CASSSNLGQGITDTQYF. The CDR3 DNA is TGTGCCAGCAGCTCTAACTTAGGACAGGGAATAACAGATACGCAGTATTTT.

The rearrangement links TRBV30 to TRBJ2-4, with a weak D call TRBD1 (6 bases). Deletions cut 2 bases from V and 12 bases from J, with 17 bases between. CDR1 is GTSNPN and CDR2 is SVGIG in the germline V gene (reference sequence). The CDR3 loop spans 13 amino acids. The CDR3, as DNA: TGTGCCTGGAGTTTTGCGAGAGAGGGGGATCAGTACTTC. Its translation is CAWSFAREGDQYF.

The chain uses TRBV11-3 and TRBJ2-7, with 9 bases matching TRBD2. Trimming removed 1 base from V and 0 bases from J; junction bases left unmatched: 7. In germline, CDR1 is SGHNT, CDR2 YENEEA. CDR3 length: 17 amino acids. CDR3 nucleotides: TGTGCCAGCAGCTTAGCGGGCGGGAGGGCCTTCTCCTACGAGCAGTACTTC. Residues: CASSLAGGRAFSYEQYF.